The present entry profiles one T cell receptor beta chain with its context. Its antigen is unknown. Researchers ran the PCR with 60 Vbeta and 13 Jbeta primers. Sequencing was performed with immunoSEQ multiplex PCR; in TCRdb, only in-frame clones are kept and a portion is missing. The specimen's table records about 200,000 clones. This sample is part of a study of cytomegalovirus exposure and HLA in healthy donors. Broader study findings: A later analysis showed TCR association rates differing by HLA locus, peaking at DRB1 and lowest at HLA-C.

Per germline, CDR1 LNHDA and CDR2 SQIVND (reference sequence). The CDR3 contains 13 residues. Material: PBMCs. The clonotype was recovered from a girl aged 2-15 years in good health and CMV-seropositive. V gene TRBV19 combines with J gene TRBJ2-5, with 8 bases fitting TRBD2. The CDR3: CSSRGSGTETQYF. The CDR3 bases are TGTTCCTCACGGGGTAGCGGGACTGAGACCCAGTACTTC.